What follows describes a single T cell receptor (beta chain). What it binds is not known. The ends lost 2 bases at V and 15 bases at J; junction bases unmatched: 4. This CDR3 has 12 amino acids. Germline-derived CDR1 and CDR2 are SGHKS and YYEKEE (reference sequence). The table came from immunoSEQ multiplex PCR; TCRdb's copy has only in-frame clones and leaves some out. The top ten hold around 0.72% of the sample, which has 68,000 or so clones, roughly 91% seen once. This entry belongs to a study of stem cell transplantation in POMP-related autoinflammatory disease. In the study overall: Hypothesis: faulty thymoproteasomes impair CD8+ T-cell selection, skewing TRB repertoires. CD8+ T cells were low and CD4+ cells naive-skewed before transplant. DNA chimerism showed 100% graft donor engraftment of neutrophils and platelets through one year. General study results and limits: Patients with PRAID showed a restricted number of unique TRB V-J gene pairings.

The TCR comes from a human patient with POMP-related autoinflammation and immune dysregulation (PRAID). Among the T cells, some may be from the graft donor. The source was CD4+ T cells from PBMCs, collected after stem cell transplantation. V and J are TRBV5-5 and TRBJ2-1, with 11 bases fitting TRBD2. CDR3 sequence: CASSLLAGVSFF. The CDR3 region has the DNA TGTGCCAGCAGCTTACTAGCGGGAGTGTCGTTCTTC.